Below, one T cell receptor beta chain is given with its context. Sample-barcoded 5' priming and a J-beta primer mix drove a second PCR of 7 to 11 cycles. TCRdb re-called the 5' RACE reads through MiXCR, storing one row per CDR3 protein. The sample consists of about 930,000 distinct CDR3 sequences, just under 30% of them appearing once. These data are taken from a study of blood T cells in healthy people across ages. Study overall: The template switching approach captured approximately one barcoded beta molecule for every two T cells.

All donors came from Russia, were Caucasian and healthy, and spanned ages roughly 6 to 95. In addition, the sample was reused for a study of T cells of mothers and their children. From that study: Samples came from a few healthy Caucasian mothers and their six children. Slightly, though not significantly, more overlap was seen in related than in unrelated mother-child pairs.

Sequencing was carried out using blood. This clonotype was obtained from a woman aged 40 to 50 in good health.

The CDR3 DNA sequence: TGTGCCAGCAGCGGTCCCGGGACAGGACGGTCTGAAGCTTTCTTT. Residues: CASSGPGTGRSEAFF. The chain joins TRBV6-1 to TRBJ1-1; the match to TRBD1 covers 8 bases. Germline CDR1 is MNHNS and CDR2 is SASEGT. CDR3 length: 15 amino acids. With 6 bases clipped from V and 6 bases from J, the junction kept 12 bases outside the gene matches.